One and the same sample provided the 13 T cell receptor beta chains below, sequenced in a study of radiotherapy plus CTLA-4 blockade in lung cancer. TCRdb's table, derived via immunoSEQ multiplex PCR, lists solely in-frame clones and lacks some. The data contain tens of thousands of clones, 65% to 80% of them singletons. The sample here was peripheral blood, taken from a patient treated with radiotherapy plus ipilimumab. These receptors came from a human donor with non-small cell lung cancer whose response to radiotherapy plus ipilimumab could not be evaluated.

This CDR3 is CASSSPSRTSGANVLTF. CDR3 nucleotides: TGTGCCAGCAGTTCACCTTCAAGGACATCGGGGGCCAACGTCCTGACTTTC. The chain combines TRBV27 with TRBJ2-6, with a tentative D call TRBD1 (5 bases). Germline V gives CDR1 MNHEY, CDR2 SMNVEV (reference sequence). Trimming took 4 bases from V and 4 from J, leaving 17 bases between them. This CDR3 contains 17 residues. The whole variable domain, filled in from reference TRBV27 and TRBJ2-6, reads EAQVTQNPRYLITVTGKKLTVTCSQNMNHEYMSWYRQDPGLGLRQIYYSMNVEVTDKGDVPEGYKVSRKEKRNFPLILESPSPNQTSLYFCASSSPSRTSGANVLTFGAGSRLTVL.

The chain recombines TRBV5-6 with TRBJ1-2; D is possibly TRBD1 (6 bases). The CDR3 runs to 15 residues. V lost 3 bases and J lost 8, with 20 bases in between. Germline values: CDR1 SGHDT, CDR2 YYEEEE. The CDR3 spells CASSWGGATYEGYTF. CDR3 coding DNA: TGTGCCAGCAGCTGGGGGGGGGCCACCTATGAAGGCTACACCTTC.

The gene calls are TRBV2 and TRBJ2-5; D may be TRBD2 (6 bases). The V gene's germline CDR1 is SNHLY and CDR2 FYNNEI. V was trimmed by 5 bases and J by 2 bases, leaving 12 bases between them. The CDR3 is 14 amino acids. The CDR3 is CASSSGTLQETQYF. CDR3 DNA: TGTGCCAGCAGTTCCGGGACTTTGCAAGAGACCCAGTACTTC.

This chain uses TRBV5-4 with TRBJ2-4; 12 positions match TRBD1. V lost 4 bases and J lost 1; bases outside the gene matches: 3. CDR1 and CDR2 (germline): SGHNT, YYREEE (reference sequence). CDR3 length equals 16 residues. The CDR3 here is CASSQGQGAAKNIQYF. The CDR3 DNA follows: TGTGCCAGCAGCCAGGGACAGGGGGCTGCCAAAAACATTCAGTACTTC.

The rearrangement joins TRBV12-5 to TRBJ2-7; 8 nucleotides line up with TRBD2. The CDR3 sequence is 13 residues long. V shed 5 bases and J 6 bases; nucleotides not matched to a gene: 6. CDR1 is LGHNT, CDR2 FRNRAP, per germline. The CDR3 bases are TGTGCTAGTGGTACCCTGAGCGGGAGCGAGCAGTACTTC. As protein: CASGTLSGSEQYF.

This clone was recorded a few times. This chain uses TRBV5-1 with TRBJ2-7, with TRBD2 matching over 8 bases. V was clipped by 0 bases and J by 0 bases; unmatched bases: 5. CDR1 SGHRS and CDR2 YFSETQ come from the germline V gene. The CDR3 is 16 amino acids. CDR3: CASSLAPGLDSYEQYF. CDR3 sequence (DNA): TGCGCCAGCAGCTTGGCCCCGGGACTAGACTCCTACGAGCAGTACTTC.

This chain joins TRBV9 and TRBJ2-2; D remains unclear. The CDR3 runs 14 residues. Trimming took off 4 bases at V and 6 bases at J, with 13 bases between the two ends. Germline CDR1 SGDLS, CDR2 YYNGEE. The DNA of the CDR3 is TGTGCCAGCAGCCCTAATCGGGTTCCCGGGGAGCTGTTTTTT. It encodes CASSPNRVPGELFF. Variable domain in full (rest from reference TRBV9 and TRBJ2-2): DSGVTQTPKHLITATGQRVTLRCSPRSGDLSVYWYQQSLDQGLQFLIQYYNGEERAKGNILERFSAQQFPDLHSELNLSSLELGDSALYFCASSPNRVPGELFFGEGSRLTVL.

The V call is TRBV7-9, the J call TRBJ2-2; 11 bases fit TRBD2. The length of the CDR3 is 15 residues. The V gene end was trimmed by 4 bases and the J gene end by 3 bases; junction bases not matched to a gene: 1. Germline values: CDR1 SEHNR, CDR2 FQNEAQ (reference sequence). DNA for the CDR3: TGTGCCAGCAGCTCACTAGCGGGAGACACCGGGGAGCTGTTTTTT. Its protein product is CASSSLAGDTGELFF.

The rearrangement uses TRBV19 and TRBJ2-5; 9 bases are a match to TRBD1. Germline V gene sequence: CDR1 LNHDA, CDR2 SQIVND (reference sequence). J gave up 4 bases and V 5 bases, and 14 bases lay outside the gene matches. This CDR3 region has 17 residues. The CDR3 nucleotides are TGTGCCAGTAGTGCCACAGGGGGCGCGTTTGGTGGAGAGACCCAGTACTTC. Translating gives CASSATGGAFGGETQYF.

The V gene is TRBV6-5, the J gene TRBJ2-3, with D maybe TRBD2 (5 bases). Per the germline V gene, CDR1 is MNHEY and CDR2 is SVGAGI. V was shortened by 4 bases and J by 3 bases, with 11 bases between the two germline ends. This CDR3 contains 14 residues. CDR3 protein: CASSSTPGTDTQYF. The DNA of the CDR3 is TGTGCCAGCAGTTCCACCCCGGGAACAGATACGCAGTATTTT.

The chain couples TRBV7-9 to TRBJ2-3; tentative D call: TRBD1 (8 bases). V lost 5 bases to trimming and J lost 2 bases, with 17 bases between them. The germline gives CDR1 SEHNR, CDR2 FQNEAQ (reference sequence). This CDR3 contains 16 residues. The CDR3, as DNA: TGTGCCAGCAGCCGGACAGGGAGGGTATACACAGATACGCAGTATTTT. It translates to CASSRTGRVYTDTQYF.

The chain links TRBV11-2 to TRBJ1-4; D gene uncertain. V dropped 2 bases and J dropped 7 bases, with 5 bases sitting between them. Per the germline V gene, CDR1 is SGHAT and CDR2 is FQNNGV. This CDR3 region has 12 residues. CDR3 nucleotides: TGTGCCAGCAGCTTATTCGGTGAAAAACTGTTTTTT. Translated: CASSLFGEKLFF.

By share of the sample, this clone is medium-sized. The rearrangement joins TRBV7-2 to TRBJ2-2; 7 bases match TRBD1. The germline CDR1 and CDR2 sequences are SGHTA and FQGNSA. V was pared by 4 bases and J by 3 bases, with 8 bases of the junction left unmatched. This CDR3 region has 16 residues. CDR3 coding DNA: TGTGCCAGCAGCTCAATCGGACAGGCATACACCGGGGAGCTGTTTTTT. It yields the protein CASSSIGQAYTGELFF.